This entry features one TCR beta chain sequence. The antigen is not known. The PCR was carried out with 60 Vbeta primers and 13 Jbeta primers. Sequencing was performed with immunoSEQ multiplex PCR; in TCRdb, only in-frame clones are kept and a portion is missing. The table includes approximately 94,000 clones, approximately 80% detected once. This entry is derived from a study of cytomegalovirus exposure and HLA in healthy donors. About the research overall: Within an early data release were around 80 million unique TCRs drawn from HLA-typed donors.

The study's findings and limits: Reportedly, TCR beta sequences accurately predicted HLA-A and HLA-B alleles in most subjects. What a later analysis showed was that several of the most significant clusters appeared linked to common viral pathogens.

This CDR3 is built from 15 residues. The J segment lost 6 bases and the V segment lost 2 bases, leaving 7 bases of the junction unmatched. The germline V gene has CDR1 GTSNPN and CDR2 SVGIG (reference sequence). The receptor's source is a man aged 25 to 40 in good health and CMV-seropositive. Sequences were obtained from PBMCs. The V gene is TRBV30, the J gene TRBJ1-6; the match to TRBD1 covers 7 bases. CDR3 bases: TGTGCCTGGAGTAGCAGGGGGTTCAGTAATTCACCCCTCCACTTT. Amino acid sequence: CAWSSRGFSNSPLHF. The full variable domain, rest sourced from reference TRBV30 and TRBJ1-6, is SQTIHQWPATLVQPVGSPLSLECTVEGTSNPNLYWYRQAAGRGLQLLFYSVGIGQISSEVPQNLSASRPQDRQFILSSKKLLLSDSGFYLCAWSSRGFSNSPLHFGNGTRLTVT.